The 23 T cell receptor beta chains listed next were all sequenced from one sample in a study of T cell responses to AZD1222 COVID-19 vaccine. Repertoires were generated with immunoSEQ multiplex PCR, while TCRdb's copy carries only in-frame clones and drops some. The sample yields about 130,000 clones, approximately 92% seen once. This specimen consisted of peripheral blood, obtained 28 days after the second AZD1222 dose. Source of these receptors: an adult who received the AZD1222 COVID-19 vaccine.

The chain combines TRBV18 with TRBJ2-3; D is undetermined. Trimming shortened V by 3 bases and J by 0 bases, and 10 bases separated the two germline ends. The CDR3 has 15 amino acids. CDR1 is KGHSH and CDR2 is LQKENI in the germline V gene. The chain's CDR3 is CASSPRNRSTDTQYF. In nucleotides, the CDR3 is TGTGCCAGCTCACCTCGGAACAGAAGCACAGATACGCAGTATTTT. The variable domain in full, completed from reference TRBV18 and TRBJ2-3, reads NAGVMQNPRHLVRRRGQEARLRCSPMKGHSHVYWYRQLPEEGLKFMVYLQKENIIDESGMPKERFSAEFPKEGPSILRIQQVVRGDSAAYFCASSPRNRSTDTQYFGPGTRLTVL.

V is TRBV7-9 and J is TRBJ1-2; TRBD1 matches at 10 bases. V was pared by 5 bases and J by 0 bases, with 15 bases of the junction left unmatched. The CDR3 has 19 amino acids. Germline V gene sequence: CDR1 SEHNR, CDR2 FQNEAQ (reference sequence). CDR3 loop: CASSLPGQGFVRANYGYTF. DNA of the CDR3: TGTGCCAGCAGCCTACCGGGACAGGGGTTCGTGCGGGCTAACTATGGCTACACCTTC.

The chain's CDR3 is CASSVVGQGGYGYTF. CDR3 DNA sequence: TGTGCCAGCAGCGTAGTTGGACAGGGAGGCTATGGCTACACCTTC. The J gene is TRBJ1-2, the V gene TRBV9; the match to TRBD1 covers 8 bases. Per the germline V gene, CDR1 is SGDLS and CDR2 is YYNGEE. The CDR3 has 15 amino acids. The J segment lost 4 bases and the V segment lost 0 bases, leaving 5 bases of the junction unmatched. The full variable domain, rest sourced from reference TRBV9 and TRBJ1-2, is DSGVTQTPKHLITATGQRVTLRCSPRSGDLSVYWYQQSLDQGLQFLIQYYNGEERAKGNILERFSAQQFPDLHSELNLSSLELGDSALYFCASSVVGQGGYGYTFGSGTRLTVV.

The V and J genes are TRBV7-3 and TRBJ1-6; D is unresolved. The V end was cut by 6 bases, the J end by 2 bases, with 5 bases between. Germline lookup yields CDR1 SGHTA and CDR2 FQGTGA. The CDR3 has 13 residues. CDR3 protein: CASRAAYNSPLHF. The CDR3 nucleotides read TGTGCCAGCAGGGCGGCCTATAATTCACCCCTCCACTTT. The complete variable domain, with remaining parts taken from reference TRBV7-3 and TRBJ1-6, reads GAGVSQTPSNKVTEKGKYVELRCDPISGHTALYWYRQSLGQGPEFLIYFQGTGAADDSGLPNDRFFAVRPEGSVSTLKIQRTERGDSAVYLCASRAAYNSPLHFGNGTRLTVT.

This chain links TRBV27 with TRBJ2-5; 7 bases map to TRBD1. The CDR3 is 15 amino acids. Per the germline V gene, CDR1 is MNHEY and CDR2 is SMNVEV (reference sequence). The J segment lost 4 bases and the V segment lost 0 bases, leaving 5 bases of the junction unmatched. For the CDR3, the DNA is TGTGCCAGCAGTTTATCACAGGGGATGGCAGAGACCCAGTACTTC. Translated: CASSLSQGMAETQYF.

This sequence joins TRBV14 and TRBJ2-7; possibly TRBD1 for D (5 bases). Germline CDR1 and CDR2: SGHDN and FVKESK. The CDR3 length is 16 residues. V was shortened by 1 base and J by 2 bases, with 15 bases between the two germline ends. The CDR3 DNA reads TGTGCCAGCAGCCAAGGTTGGGGCGACAGCCCCTACGAGCAGTACTTC. Residues: CASSQGWGDSPYEQYF.

The rearrangement uses TRBV6-5 and TRBJ1-2, with D hard to call. Germline-derived CDR1 and CDR2 are MNHEY and SVGAGI. Trimming took off 2 bases at V and 4 bases at J, with 17 bases between the two ends. The CDR3 extends over 16 amino acids. CDR3: CASSYRLEGVSYGYTF. The CDR3 DNA reads TGTGCCAGCAGTTACCGGTTGGAGGGAGTTAGCTATGGCTACACCTTC.

The rearrangement uses TRBV6-5 and TRBJ1-5; 7 nucleotides align to TRBD1. The length of the CDR3 is 15 residues. CDR1 and CDR2 (germline): MNHEY, SVGAGI. Losses at the gene ends were 5 bases for V and 4 bases for J; bases not matched to a gene: 8. The chain's CDR3 is CASSILTGSNQPQHF. The CDR3 DNA is TGTGCCAGCAGTATACTGACAGGGTCGAATCAGCCCCAGCATTTT.

The chain joins TRBV24-1 to TRBJ2-2, with D perhaps matching TRBD1 or TRBD2 (5 bases each). The CDR3 consists of 12 residues. V lost 9 bases and J 1 base, leaving 5 bases between the germline ends. Germline V lookup: CDR1 KGHDR, CDR2 SFDVKD. CDR3 sequence: CATGGNTGELFF. For the CDR3, the DNA is TGTGCCACCGGGGGGAACACCGGGGAGCTGTTTTTT.

V gene TRBV4-1 combines with J gene TRBJ2-2; no reliable D call. V lost 4 bases and J 2 bases, leaving 14 bases between the germline ends. The CDR3 runs 16 residues. CDR1 and CDR2 (germline): MGHRA, YSYEKL. The CDR3: CASSLVGQRNTGELFF. The CDR3, as DNA: TGCGCCAGCAGCCTGGTAGGGCAGAGAAACACCGGGGAGCTGTTTTTT.

The J gene is TRBJ1-6, the V gene TRBV18; D might be TRBD1 (5 bases). The CDR3 is made up of 16 amino acids. Trimming removed 3 bases from V and 9 bases from J, with 18 bases in between. In germline, CDR1 is KGHSH, CDR2 LQKENI. The CDR3 is CASSPRQGLGGSPLHF. In nucleotides, the CDR3 is TGTGCCAGCTCACCCCGGCAAGGACTCGGGGGTTCACCCCTCCACTTT.

This clone appeared a single time. The chain uses TRBV4-3 and TRBJ2-1, with D possibly being TRBD2 (6 bases). The CDR3 extends over 16 amino acids. Germline assignment: CDR1 LGHNA and CDR2 YSLEER. With 0 bases removed from V and 4 bases from J, the gap between germline ends came to 13 bases. DNA of the CDR3: TGCGCCAGCAGCCAAGAGGGGGGAAGGAGTTACAATGAGCAGTTCTTC. Its protein is CASSQEGGRSYNEQFF.

The chain combines TRBV6-5 with TRBJ1-2, with no clear D. The CDR3 runs 16 residues. Looked up from germline, CDR1 is MNHEY and CDR2 is SVGAGI. The V and J ends lost 0 bases and 2 bases respectively, with 13 bases between them. The CDR3 region is CASSYSPEPKNYGYTF. DNA for the CDR3: TGTGCCAGCAGTTACTCCCCAGAGCCAAAAAACTATGGCTACACCTTC.

This clone was picked up a small number of times. V usage is TRBV5-5 and J usage is TRBJ2-1, with a weak D call TRBD2 (6 bases). This CDR3 has 15 residues. Trimming stripped 4 bases from V and 4 bases from J, with 15 bases between. Germline assignment: CDR1 SGHKS and CDR2 YYEKEE (reference sequence). The CDR3 reads CASSPEGVRYNEQFF. CDR3 sequence (DNA): TGTGCCAGCAGCCCGGAGGGAGTTCGGTACAATGAGCAGTTCTTC.

The chain links TRBV6-6 to TRBJ2-3; 9 bases align to TRBD2. The CDR3 is 17 residues long. Losses at the gene ends were 5 bases for V and 2 bases for J; bases not matched to a gene: 11. Looked up from germline, CDR1 is MNHNY and CDR2 is SVGAGI (reference sequence). The CDR3 here is CASSRYGPSGATDTQYF. CDR3 DNA: TGTGCCAGCAGTCGATACGGGCCTAGCGGGGCCACAGATACGCAGTATTTT.

Remarks on this clone: Other DNA sequences in this sample translate to the same CDR3. For the CDR3, the DNA is TGTGCCAGCAGTCCCGACAGGGTATATGGCTACACCTTC. The encoded protein is CASSPDRVYGYTF. The gene calls are TRBV12-3 or TRBV12-4 and TRBJ1-2; TRBD1 aligns across 7 bases. With V trimmed by 5 bases and J by 5 bases, 5 bases remained unmatched. CDR3 length: 13 residues.

The V gene is TRBV30, the J gene TRBJ1-1; no definite D call. CDR3 length: 12 residues. V was cut by 6 bases and J by 3 bases, with 11 bases left in between. The germline V gene encodes CDR1 GTSNPN and CDR2 SVGIG (reference sequence). CDR3 nucleotides: TGTGCCTGTACACTAGACCACACTGAAGCTTTCTTT. Encoded protein: CACTLDHTEAFF.

The chain has TRBV7-3 and TRBJ1-1, with 7 bases matching TRBD1. The V segment lost 0 bases and the J segment 4 bases; nucleotides outside the gene matches: 5. Germline loops: CDR1 SGHTA, CDR2 FQGTGA. CDR3 length: 15 amino acids. The DNA for the CDR3 is TGTGCCAGCAGCTTAACAGGGGGCGCGGGCACTGAAGCTTTCTTT. It translates to CASSLTGGAGTEAFF.

CDR3 sequence reads: CASSTTGEAFF. The CDR3 DNA reads TGTGCCAGTAGTACAACAGGGGAAGCTTTCTTT. The rearrangement joins TRBV19 to TRBJ1-1; D may be TRBD1 (6 bases). This CDR3 is 11 amino acids long. The germline CDR1 and CDR2 sequences are LNHDA and SQIVND (reference sequence). The V end was cut by 4 bases, the J end by 8 bases, with 8 bases between.

The chain combines TRBV5-8 with TRBJ1-4, with D hard to call. The CDR3 covers 15 residues. V lost 4 bases and J 5 bases, leaving 15 bases between the germline ends. From germline, CDR1 is SGHTS and CDR2 YDEGEE. The CDR3 DNA sequence: TGTGCCAGCAGCGTTCAAGGGATACCCAATGAAAAACTGTTTTTT. It is translated as CASSVQGIPNEKLFF.

The DNA of the CDR3 is TGTGCCAGCAGACATTCGGCCCAGAAAAACAGCAATCAGCCCCAGCATTTT. Translation gives CASRHSAQKNSNQPQHF. This chain joins TRBV28 and TRBJ1-5, with unresolved D. Germline CDR1 MDHEN, CDR2 SYDVKM. The V and J ends lost 6 bases and 1 base respectively, with 19 bases between them. This CDR3 is built from 17 residues.

V and J are TRBV2 and TRBJ2-7; D gene unclear. The CDR3 sequence is 13 residues long. The V gene lost 4 bases and the J gene lost 6 bases, with 13 bases spanning the gap. CDR1 is SNHLY, CDR2 FYNNEI, per germline. In DNA form, the CDR3 reads TGTGCCAGCAGTGTCGGGTCAAGCTCCGAGCAGTACTTC. It specifies CASSVGSSSEQYF.

V usage is TRBV7-9 and J usage is TRBJ2-3; 11 bases fit TRBD2. The length of the CDR3 is 18 residues. Trimming took 5 bases from V and 2 from J; bases not matched to a gene: 12. Germline CDR1 reads SEHNR; CDR2 reads FQNEAQ (reference sequence). Here the CDR3 DNA reads TGTGCCAGCAGCACCACTACCGGGACTAGCGGCTTCACAGATACGCAGTATTTT. Translated, it gives CASSTTTGTSGFTDTQYF.